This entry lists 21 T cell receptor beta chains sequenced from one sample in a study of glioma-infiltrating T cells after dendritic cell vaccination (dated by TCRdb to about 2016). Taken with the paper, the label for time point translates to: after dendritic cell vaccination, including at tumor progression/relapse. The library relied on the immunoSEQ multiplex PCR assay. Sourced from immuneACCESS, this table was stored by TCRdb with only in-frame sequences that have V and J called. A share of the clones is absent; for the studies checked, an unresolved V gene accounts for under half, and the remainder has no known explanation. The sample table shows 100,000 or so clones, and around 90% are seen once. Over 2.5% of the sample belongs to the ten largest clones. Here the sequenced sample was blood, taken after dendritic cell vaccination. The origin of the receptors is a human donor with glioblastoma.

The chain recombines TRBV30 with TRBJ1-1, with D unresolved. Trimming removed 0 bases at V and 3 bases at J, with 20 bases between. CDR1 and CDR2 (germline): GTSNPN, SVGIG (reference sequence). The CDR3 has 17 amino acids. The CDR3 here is CAWSVRGSGILDTEAFF. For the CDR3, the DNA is TGTGCCTGGAGTGTACGAGGATCGGGGATACTAGACACTGAAGCTTTCTTT.

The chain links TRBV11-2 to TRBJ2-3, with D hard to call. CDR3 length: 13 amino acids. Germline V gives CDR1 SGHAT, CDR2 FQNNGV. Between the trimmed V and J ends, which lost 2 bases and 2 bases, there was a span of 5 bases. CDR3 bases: TGTGCCAGCAGCTTAAGAGACACAGATACGCAGTATTTT. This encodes CASSLRDTDTQYF. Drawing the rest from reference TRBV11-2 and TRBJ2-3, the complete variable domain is EAGVAQSPRYKIIEKRQSVAFWCNPISGHATLYWYQQILGQGPKLLIQFQNNGVVDDSQLPKDRFSAERLKGVDSTLKIQPAKLEDSAVYLCASSLRDTDTQYFGPGTRLTVL.

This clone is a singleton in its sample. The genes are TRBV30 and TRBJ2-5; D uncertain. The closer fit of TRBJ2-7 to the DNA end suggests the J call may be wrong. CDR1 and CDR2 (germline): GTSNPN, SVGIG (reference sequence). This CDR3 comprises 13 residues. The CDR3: CAWSSSYTLEQYF. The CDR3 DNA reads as TGTGCCTGGAGTTCCTCTTATACCCTCGAGCAGTACTTC.

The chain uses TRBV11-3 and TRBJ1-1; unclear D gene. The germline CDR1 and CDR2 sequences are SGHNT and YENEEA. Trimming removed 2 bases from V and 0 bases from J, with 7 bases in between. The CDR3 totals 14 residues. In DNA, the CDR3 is TGTGCCAGCAGCTTAACAGTTTTGAACACTGAAGCTTTCTTT. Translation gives CASSLTVLNTEAFF.

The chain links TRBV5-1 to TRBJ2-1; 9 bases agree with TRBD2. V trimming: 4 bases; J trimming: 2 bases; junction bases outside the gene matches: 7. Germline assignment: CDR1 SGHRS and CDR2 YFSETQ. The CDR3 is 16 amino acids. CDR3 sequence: CASSRNSGSAYNEQFF. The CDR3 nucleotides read TGCGCCAGCAGCCGAAATAGCGGGAGTGCCTACAATGAGCAGTTCTTC.

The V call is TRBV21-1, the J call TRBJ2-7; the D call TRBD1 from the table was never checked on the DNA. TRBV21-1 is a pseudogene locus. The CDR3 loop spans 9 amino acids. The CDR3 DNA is TGTGCCACCCACTACGAGCAGTACTTC. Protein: CATHYEQYF.

Here the CDR3 reads CASSRYGGMWDTGELFF. The CDR3 DNA reads TGTGCCAGCAGCCGTTACGGGGGTATGTGGGACACCGGGGAGCTGTTTTTT. V usage is TRBV11-3 and J usage is TRBJ2-2, with D maybe TRBD2 (6 bases). Germline V CDR1 and CDR2: SGHNT, YENEEA. Trimming took 5 bases from V and 3 from J, leaving 19 bases between them. This CDR3 has 17 amino acids.

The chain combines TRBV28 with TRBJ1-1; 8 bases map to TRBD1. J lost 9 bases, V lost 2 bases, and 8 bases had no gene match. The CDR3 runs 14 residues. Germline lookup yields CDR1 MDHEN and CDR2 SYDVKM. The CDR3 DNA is TGTGCCAGCAGTTTAAACGGACAGGGTGGGAAAGCTTTCTTT. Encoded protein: CASSLNGQGGKAFF.

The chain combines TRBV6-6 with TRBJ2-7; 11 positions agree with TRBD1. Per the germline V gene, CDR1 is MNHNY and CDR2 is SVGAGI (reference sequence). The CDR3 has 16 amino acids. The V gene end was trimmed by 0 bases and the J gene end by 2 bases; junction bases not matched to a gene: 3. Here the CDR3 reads CASSYSRGQGAYEQYF. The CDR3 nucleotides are TGTGCCAGCAGTTACTCACGGGGACAGGGGGCCTACGAGCAGTACTTC.

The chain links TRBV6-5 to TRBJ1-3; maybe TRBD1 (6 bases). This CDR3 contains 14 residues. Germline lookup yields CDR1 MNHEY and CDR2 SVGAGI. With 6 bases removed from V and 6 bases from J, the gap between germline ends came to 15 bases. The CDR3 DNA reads TGTGCCAGCAGGCGGGGGGCGCAGGAAAACACCATATATTTT. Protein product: CASRRGAQENTIYF.

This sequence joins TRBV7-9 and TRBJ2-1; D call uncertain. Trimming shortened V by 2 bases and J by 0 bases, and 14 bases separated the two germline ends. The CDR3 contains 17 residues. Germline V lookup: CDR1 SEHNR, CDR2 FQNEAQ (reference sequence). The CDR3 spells CASSLKAALSSYNEQFF. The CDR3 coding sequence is TGTGCCAGCAGCTTAAAGGCGGCCCTTAGCTCCTACAATGAGCAGTTCTTC. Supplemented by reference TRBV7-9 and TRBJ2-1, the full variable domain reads DTGVSQNPRHKITKRGQNVTFRCDPISEHNRLYWYRQTLGQGPEFLTYFQNEAQLEKSRLLSDRFSAERPKGSFSTLEIQRTEQGDSAMYLCASSLKAALSSYNEQFFGPGTRLTVL.

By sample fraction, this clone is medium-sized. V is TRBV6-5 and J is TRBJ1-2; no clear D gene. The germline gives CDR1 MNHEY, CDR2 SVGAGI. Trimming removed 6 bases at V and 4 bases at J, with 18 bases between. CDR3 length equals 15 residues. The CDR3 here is CASSLDSRSPYGYTF. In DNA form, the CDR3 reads TGTGCCAGCAGCCTCGACTCGAGATCGCCCTATGGCTACACCTTC.

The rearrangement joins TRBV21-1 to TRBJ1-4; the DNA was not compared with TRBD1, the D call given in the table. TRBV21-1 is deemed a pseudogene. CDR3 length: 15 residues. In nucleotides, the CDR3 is TGTGCCAGCAGCTCCTGGACAGGGGGTATTGAAAAACTGTTTTTT. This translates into CASSSWTGGIEKLFF.

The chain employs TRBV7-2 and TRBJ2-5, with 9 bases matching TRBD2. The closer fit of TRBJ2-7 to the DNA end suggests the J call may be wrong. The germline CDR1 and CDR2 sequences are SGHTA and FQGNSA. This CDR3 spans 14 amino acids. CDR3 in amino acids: CASSDSGGSYEQYF. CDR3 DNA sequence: TGTGCCAGCAGCGATAGCGGGGGTTCCTACGAGCAGTACTTC.

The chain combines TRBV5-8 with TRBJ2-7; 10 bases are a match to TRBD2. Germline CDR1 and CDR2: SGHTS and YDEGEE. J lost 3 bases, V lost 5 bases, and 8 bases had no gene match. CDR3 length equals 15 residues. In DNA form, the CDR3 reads TGTGCCAGCAGTTCGGGTGGGACTAGCGACTACGAGCAGTACTTC. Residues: CASSSGGTSDYEQYF.

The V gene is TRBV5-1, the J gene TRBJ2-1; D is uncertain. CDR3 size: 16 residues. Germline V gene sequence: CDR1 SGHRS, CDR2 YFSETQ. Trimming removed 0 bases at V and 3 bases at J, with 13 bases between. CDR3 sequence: CASSLEIPDNYNEQFF. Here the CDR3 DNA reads TGCGCCAGCAGCTTGGAGATTCCTGACAACTACAATGAGCAGTTCTTC.

The CDR3 spells CASSIGQGDTDTQYF. CDR3 in DNA: TGTGCCAGCAGCATCGGACAGGGGGACACAGATACGCAGTATTTT. This sequence joins TRBV7-9 and TRBJ2-3; the match to TRBD1 covers 10 bases. J was trimmed by 2 bases and V by 5 bases; bases with no gene match: 4. CDR1 is SEHNR, CDR2 FQNEAQ, per germline (reference sequence). The CDR3 consists of 15 residues.

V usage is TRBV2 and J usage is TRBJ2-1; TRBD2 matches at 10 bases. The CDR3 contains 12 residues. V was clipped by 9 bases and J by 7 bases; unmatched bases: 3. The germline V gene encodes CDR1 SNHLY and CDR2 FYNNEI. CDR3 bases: TGTGCCAGTAAGCGGGAGGGGAATGAGCAGTTCTTC. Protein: CASKREGNEQFF.

The CDR3 coding sequence is TGCGCCAGCAGCTTGCAAGCAAATGAGCAGTTCTTC. Translating gives CASSLQANEQFF. The genes are TRBV5-1 and TRBJ2-1; D call uncertain. Germline V gene data show CDR1 as SGHRS and CDR2 as YFSETQ. This CDR3 has 12 amino acids. V was shortened by 1 base and J by 7 bases, with 6 bases between the two germline ends. The whole variable domain, remainder taken from reference TRBV5-1 and TRBJ2-1, is KAGVTQTPRYLIKTRGQQVTLSCSPISGHRSVSWYQQTPGQGLQFLFEYFSETQRNKGNFPGRFSGRQFSNSRSEMNVSTLELGDSALYLCASSLQANEQFFGPGTRLTVL.

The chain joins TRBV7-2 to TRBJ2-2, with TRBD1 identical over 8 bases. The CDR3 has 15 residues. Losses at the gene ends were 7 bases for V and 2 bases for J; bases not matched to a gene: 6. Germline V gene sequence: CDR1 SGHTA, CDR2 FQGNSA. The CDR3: CASNGQGLNTGELFF. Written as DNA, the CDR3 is TGTGCCAGCAACGGACAGGGTCTAAACACCGGGGAGCTGTTTTTT. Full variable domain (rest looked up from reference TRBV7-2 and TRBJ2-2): GAGVSQSPSNKVTEKGKDVELRCDPISGHTALYWYRQSLGQGLEFLIYFQGNSAPDKSGLPSDRFSAERTGGSVSTLTIQRTQQEDSAVYLCASNGQGLNTGELFFGEGSRLTVL.

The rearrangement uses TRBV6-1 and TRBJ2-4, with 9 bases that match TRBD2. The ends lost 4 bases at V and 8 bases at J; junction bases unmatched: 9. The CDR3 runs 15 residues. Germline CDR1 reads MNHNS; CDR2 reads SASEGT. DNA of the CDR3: TGTGCCAGCAGTGTTGGTGCGGGAGGGAGGGACATTCAGTACTTC. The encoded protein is CASSVGAGGRDIQYF.